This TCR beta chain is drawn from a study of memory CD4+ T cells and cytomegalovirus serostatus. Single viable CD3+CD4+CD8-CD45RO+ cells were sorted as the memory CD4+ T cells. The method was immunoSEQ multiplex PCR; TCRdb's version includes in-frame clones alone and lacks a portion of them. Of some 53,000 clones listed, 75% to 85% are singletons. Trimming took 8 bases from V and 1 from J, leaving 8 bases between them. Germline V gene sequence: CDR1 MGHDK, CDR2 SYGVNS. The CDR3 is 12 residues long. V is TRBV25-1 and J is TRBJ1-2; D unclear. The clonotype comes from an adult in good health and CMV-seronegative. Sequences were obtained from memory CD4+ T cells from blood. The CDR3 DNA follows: TGTGCCAGCGGAGCGAATAACTATGGCTACACCTTC. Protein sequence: CASGANNYGYTF.